Below are 5 T cell receptor beta chains sequenced from a single sample in a study of T cell responses to AZD1222 COVID-19 vaccine. Generated by immunoSEQ multiplex PCR, the TCRdb table keeps only in-frame clones and is missing some. The sample shows about 120,000 clones, about 88% of them seen only once. The sample consisted of peripheral blood, taken 28 days after the second AZD1222 dose. Receptors were obtained from an adult who received the AZD1222 COVID-19 vaccine.

This rearrangement joins TRBV6-5 to TRBJ2-2, with 9 positions matching TRBD1. J lost 4 bases, V lost 7 bases, and 7 bases had no gene match. The CDR3 covers 15 residues. Germline V lookup: CDR1 MNHEY, CDR2 SVGAGI. The CDR3 sequence is CASMGVTGGTGELFF. The CDR3 DNA sequence: TGTGCCAGCATGGGTGTGACAGGGGGCACCGGGGAGCTGTTTTTT.

The CDR3 bases are TGTGCCAGCAGCAGACGTGCTGAAGCTTTCTTT. Protein sequence: CASSRRAEAFF. This chain joins TRBV5-6 and TRBJ1-1, with D unresolved. The germline V and J ends were trimmed by 4 bases and 6 bases, with 7 bases remaining between them. The CDR3 sequence is 11 residues long. Germline-derived CDR1 and CDR2 are SGHDT and YYEEEE.

The rearrangement links TRBV30 to TRBJ1-2; a possible D gene is TRBD1 (5 bases). Germline V gene lookup returns CDR1 GTSNPN and CDR2 SVGIG (reference sequence). V dropped 2 bases and J dropped 2 bases, with 15 bases sitting between them. There are 15 residues in the CDR3. CDR3 DNA sequence: TGTGCCTGGAGTCGAAGCGGGGCGGAAAACTATGGCTACACCTTC. Translating gives CAWSRSGAENYGYTF.

V usage is TRBV5-1 and J usage is TRBJ1-3; D gene unclear. Looked up from germline, CDR1 is SGHRS and CDR2 is YFSETQ. The CDR3 spans 17 residues. V was shortened by 3 bases and J by 0 bases, with 16 bases between the two germline ends. CDR3 in amino acids: CASSSDAGRNSGNTIYF. The DNA of the CDR3 is TGCGCCAGCAGCTCCGATGCAGGACGGAACTCTGGAAACACCATATATTTT.

V and J are TRBV6-5 and TRBJ2-3; the D gene is possibly TRBD2 (5 bases). The CDR3 runs 16 residues. The germline V and J ends were trimmed by 0 bases and 2 bases, with 12 bases remaining between them. CDR1 and CDR2 (germline): MNHEY, SVGAGI. The CDR3: CASSYSEVSSTDTQYF. Written as DNA, the CDR3 is TGTGCCAGCAGTTACTCGGAGGTCAGCTCCACAGATACGCAGTATTTT.